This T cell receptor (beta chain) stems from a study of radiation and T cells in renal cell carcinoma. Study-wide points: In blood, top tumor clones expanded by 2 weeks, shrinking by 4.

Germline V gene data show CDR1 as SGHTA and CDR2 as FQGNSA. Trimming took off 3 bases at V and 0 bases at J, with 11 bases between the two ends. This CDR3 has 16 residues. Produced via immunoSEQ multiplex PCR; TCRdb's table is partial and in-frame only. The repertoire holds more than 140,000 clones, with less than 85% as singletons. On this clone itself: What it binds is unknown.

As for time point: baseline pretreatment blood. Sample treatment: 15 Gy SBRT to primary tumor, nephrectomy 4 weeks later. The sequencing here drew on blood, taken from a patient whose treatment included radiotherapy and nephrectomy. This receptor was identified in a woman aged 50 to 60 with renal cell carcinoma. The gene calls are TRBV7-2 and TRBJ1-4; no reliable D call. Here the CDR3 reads CASSLDGLATNEKLFF. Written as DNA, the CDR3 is TGTGCCAGCAGCTTGGACGGCCTTGCAACTAATGAAAAACTGTTTTTT.